The next 21 T cell receptor beta chains were all read from a single sample in a study of spatial heterogeneity in lung cancer. From the 5' RACE reads, TCRdb called clonotypes with MiXCR, one entry per CDR3 protein. Of under 15,000 distinct CDR3 sequences detected, 13% to 15% appear once; the ten largest clones hold 2% to 2.5%. Time point reported: sample taken at primary tumor resection. The input material, whole RNA from tumor, nontumor lung or frozen PBMC, was sequenced unsorted. The sample was PBMCs, taken at surgery. The receptors were gathered from a female donor with early-stage non-small cell lung cancer.

In this sample, this clonotype is medium-sized (0.01 to 0.1%). The rearrangement uses TRBV29-1 and TRBJ1-4, with a possible D match to TRBD1 (5 bases). Germline lookup yields CDR1 SQVTM and CDR2 ANQGSEA. Trimming shortened V by 4 bases and J by 8 bases, and 11 bases separated the two germline ends. The CDR3 runs 12 residues. The CDR3 sequence is CSVAQGGEKLFF. The CDR3 bases are TGCAGCGTTGCGCAGGGAGGGGAAAAACTGTTTTTT.

This clonotype has a count of ten or more. This rearrangement joins TRBV2 to TRBJ2-3, with D perhaps TRBD2 (5 bases). Trimming removed 4 bases from V and 6 bases from J, with 20 bases in between. The length of the CDR3 is 16 residues. Germline CDR1 SNHLY, CDR2 FYNNEI. The CDR3 reads CASSAPSQTTTDTQYF. The CDR3 DNA is TGTGCCAGCAGTGCCCCTTCCCAGACTACAACGGATACGCAGTATTTT.

The rearrangement links TRBV18 to TRBJ2-3; D is uncertain. CDR1 is KGHSH and CDR2 is LQKENI in the germline V gene. There are 14 residues in the CDR3. V was trimmed by 0 bases and J by 4 bases, leaving 8 bases between them. The CDR3 spells CASSPPSTPDTQYF. The CDR3 coding sequence is TGTGCCAGCTCACCACCGTCGACACCAGATACGCAGTATTTT. Full variable domain (rest looked up from reference TRBV18 and TRBJ2-3): NAGVMQNPRHLVRRRGQEARLRCSPMKGHSHVYWYRQLPEEGLKFMVYLQKENIIDESGMPKERFSAEFPKEGPSILRIQQVVRGDSAAYFCASSPPSTPDTQYFGPGTRLTVL.

This clonotype was picked up many times. The gene calls are TRBV29-1 and TRBJ2-1; TRBD1 matches at 9 bases. The germline CDR1 and CDR2 sequences are SQVTM and ANQGSEA. CDR3 length: 15 amino acids. J lost 8 bases, V lost 4 bases, and 12 bases had no gene match. CDR3 sequence: CSVGGQGSFNDEQFF. The CDR3 DNA is TGCAGCGTTGGGGGACAGGGAAGTTTCAATGATGAGCAGTTCTTC.

This clonotype has a handful of counts. The J gene is TRBJ1-1, the V gene TRBV28; D remains ambiguous. This CDR3 is built from 11 residues. Germline CDR1 is MDHEN and CDR2 is SYDVKM. V was clipped by 6 bases and J by 2 bases, with 4 bases between them. The CDR3 reads CASSPNTEAFF. The DNA of the CDR3 is TGTGCCAGCAGCCCCAACACTGAAGCTTTCTTT.

This clonotype has more than one count but fewer than ten. The rearrangement uses TRBV29-1 and TRBJ2-7; D possibly uses TRBD1 or TRBD2 (5 bases each). V was trimmed by 6 bases and J by 3 bases, leaving 18 bases between them. Per the germline V gene, CDR1 is SQVTM and CDR2 is ANQGSEA. The CDR3 is 14 residues long. In DNA form, the CDR3 reads TGCAGCGTCGCCACGGAGTGGGACCACTACGAGCAGTACTTC. Protein sequence: CSVATEWDHYEQYF.

This clonotype was detected many times. This chain joins TRBV29-1 and TRBJ2-7, with 11 bases identical to TRBD1. CDR1 and CDR2 from the germline V gene are SQVTM and ANQGSEA. The V gene end was trimmed by 7 bases and the J gene end by 5 bases; junction bases not matched to a gene: 7. The CDR3 contains 13 residues. The CDR3 nucleotides read TGCAGCGCCGACGGGGACAGGGGGGACGAGCAGTACTTC. Translated: CSADGDRGDEQYF.

This clonotype is medium-sized within its sample. The chain recombines TRBV10-3 with TRBJ2-5; 8 bases are shared with TRBD1. Germline CDR1 and CDR2: ENHRY and SYGVKD. This CDR3 has 13 amino acids. The V gene end was trimmed by 6 bases and the J gene end by 5 bases; junction bases not matched to a gene: 5. The chain's CDR3 is CAISLTGEETQYF. The CDR3 coding sequence is TGTGCCATCAGCCTGACAGGGGAGGAGACCCAGTACTTC.

This clonotype was seen at least ten times. The gene calls are TRBV29-1 and TRBJ2-7, with D perhaps TRBD1 (6 bases). This CDR3 spans 13 amino acids. V was pared by 4 bases and J by 1 base, with 11 bases between. Germline V lookup: CDR1 SQVTM, CDR2 ANQGSEA. The CDR3 DNA reads TGCAGCGTTGTCTCAGGGGCTTCCTACGAGCAGTACTTC. This translates into CSVVSGASYEQYF.

In its sample, this clonotype was seen many times. J is TRBJ1-5 and V is TRBV7-9, with D possibly being TRBD1 (5 bases). This CDR3 has 12 residues. V was trimmed by 5 bases and J by 9 bases, leaving 11 bases between them. In germline, CDR1 is SEHNR, CDR2 FQNEAQ (reference sequence). In DNA, the CDR3 is TGTGCCAGCAGCCCCGTCGGGGGGCCCCAGCATTTT. This encodes CASSPVGGPQHF.

This clonotype is labeled medium-sized. The CDR3 region has the DNA TGTGCCAGCAGTCTCCCGGGACCGACCTACAATGAGCAGTTCTTC. Translated, it gives CASSLPGPTYNEQFF. The chain recombines TRBV6-6 with TRBJ2-1; the D call may be TRBD1 or TRBD2 (5 bases each). Germline CDR1 reads MNHNY; CDR2 reads SVGAGI (reference sequence). V lost 5 bases to trimming and J lost 2 bases, with 13 bases between them. The CDR3 contains 15 residues.

The chain is built from TRBV7-2 and TRBJ1-4; D unclear. CDR1 and CDR2 (germline): SGHTA, FQGNSA. Trimming took off 0 bases at V and 3 bases at J, with 5 bases between the two ends. This CDR3 has 14 residues. In DNA form, the CDR3 reads TGTGCCAGCAGCTTAGCCGGAGCTAATGAAAAACTGTTTTTT. This encodes CASSLAGANEKLFF.

This clonotype rates as medium-sized. The chain recombines TRBV19 with TRBJ2-3, with 13 bases fitting TRBD2. From germline, CDR1 is LNHDA and CDR2 SQIVND (reference sequence). The V gene end was trimmed by 9 bases and the J gene end by 1 base; junction bases not matched to a gene: 4. This CDR3 comprises 15 residues. The CDR3 here is CASRTSGGRTDTQYF. CDR3 nucleotides: TGTGCCAGCCGGACTAGCGGGGGCCGCACAGATACGCAGTATTTT.

At least ten counts were recorded for this clonotype. The DNA of the CDR3 is TGTGCCAGCAGCTTAGTTGCATACGGCCAGTTGATGCTGAAGCTTTTCTTT. Its protein is CASSLVAYGQLMLKLFF. V usage is TRBV7-2 and J usage is TRBJ1-1; no firm D call. The CDR3 spans 17 residues. Between the trimmed V and J ends, which lost 1 base and 13 bases, there was a span of 28 bases. The germline V gene encodes CDR1 SGHTA and CDR2 FQGNSA.

Ten or more counts support this clonotype. The gene calls are TRBV7-9 and TRBJ2-1; maybe TRBD2 (5 bases). Trimming left V 4 bases short and J 6 bases short, with 19 bases between. Per germline, CDR1 SEHNR and CDR2 FQNEAQ (reference sequence). The CDR3 has 16 residues. In DNA, the CDR3 is TGTGCCAGCAGCTCAATTTTGGTAGCGCCGCGCAATGAGCAGTTCTTC. It codes for CASSSILVAPRNEQFF.

This clonotype is medium-sized within its sample. This chain joins TRBV7-2 and TRBJ1-2, with D uncertain. The V end was cut by 1 base, the J end by 8 bases, with 8 bases between. Looked up from germline, CDR1 is SGHTA and CDR2 is FQGNSA. CDR3 size: 12 residues. CDR3 protein: CASSLGIRGYTF. The CDR3 bases are TGTGCCAGCAGCTTAGGCATAAGGGGCTACACCTTC.

Ten or more counts support this clonotype. The chain employs TRBV7-9 and TRBJ2-1; 11 bases agree with TRBD2. This CDR3 spans 14 amino acids. Trimming took 3 bases from V and 5 from J; bases not matched to a gene: 0. The germline gives CDR1 SEHNR, CDR2 FQNEAQ (reference sequence). CDR3 sequence (DNA): TGTGCCAGCAGCTTGGGACTAGCGGACAATGAGCAGTTCTTC. Encoded protein: CASSLGLADNEQFF.

By frequency in the sample, this clonotype is medium-sized. The chain has TRBV5-1 and TRBJ2-1; 9 bases map to TRBD2. The J segment lost 7 bases and the V segment lost 1 base, leaving 15 bases of the junction unmatched. CDR3 length: 18 amino acids. Germline values: CDR1 SGHRS, CDR2 YFSETQ. The CDR3 protein is CASSLFAAGGPVYNEQFF. Written as DNA, the CDR3 is TGCGCCAGCAGCTTGTTTGCGGCGGGAGGGCCGGTTTATAATGAGCAGTTCTTC.

The chain recombines TRBV7-2 with TRBJ2-7; 10 bases agree with TRBD2. V lost 1 base, J lost 3 bases, and 3 bases stayed unmatched. The germline V gene has CDR1 SGHTA and CDR2 FQGNSA. The CDR3 is 15 residues long. Written as DNA, the CDR3 is TGTGCCAGCAGCTTAGTCCTAGCGGGAGACTACGAGCAGTACTTC. It specifies CASSLVLAGDYEQYF.

This clonotype showed up many times. The rearrangement joins TRBV5-4 to TRBJ2-3; no definite D call. The V gene's germline CDR1 is SGHNT and CDR2 YYREEE (reference sequence). Trimming removed 1 base from V and 5 bases from J, with 14 bases in between. The CDR3 is 15 amino acids. CDR3 amino acids: CASSLPRGYGDTQYF. CDR3 DNA sequence: TGTGCCAGCAGCTTGCCGCGAGGTTATGGAGATACGCAGTATTTT.

This clonotype is classed as medium-sized (0.01 to 0.1%). The V call is TRBV6-5, the J call TRBJ2-7, with 9 bases identical to TRBD1. This CDR3 is 13 amino acids long. Looked up from germline, CDR1 is MNHEY and CDR2 is SVGAGI. With 6 bases clipped from V and 1 base from J, the junction kept 1 base outside the gene matches. CDR3 sequence: CASRGTGSYEQYF. CDR3 coding DNA: TGTGCCAGCAGGGGGACAGGGTCCTACGAGCAGTACTTC.